This T cell receptor (beta chain) derives from a study of T cell responses to AZD1222 COVID-19 vaccine. Study-wide results and limits: Spike-specific TCR repertoires showed rising breadth and depth after two AZD1222 doses. Vaccine-associated CD4 TCRs ranged over spike, dominating at 160-218 and 743-854. Donors in the cohort were predominantly white British and more often female, and clonal diversity was possibly underestimated.

Concerning this clone: Antigen: not known.

This table comes from immunoSEQ multiplex PCR, and its TCRdb copy is limited to in-frame clones, with some not included. There are 70,000 or so clones in the sample; about nine tenths occur only once, and roughly a fifth lies in the top ten. This TCR was sampled from an adult in good health. The sample consisted of peripheral blood, taken on day 0 of AZD1222 vaccination.

This chain's CDR3 is CASSQQLRTVAAKNIQYF. For the CDR3, the DNA is TGCGCCAGCAGCCAACAACTCCGGACCGTCGCGGCCAAAAACATTCAGTACTTC. The chain employs TRBV4-1 and TRBJ2-4; D remains unclear. Germline CDR1 MGHRA, CDR2 YSYEKL. The CDR3 runs to 18 residues. Trimming removed 2 bases from V and 1 base from J, with 18 bases in between.